Sequencing of this T cell receptor beta chain was carried out in a study of shared clonotypes between healthy human individuals. Study findings and constraints: Among a handful of donors, roughly 5% of naive CD4 clonotypes were found in common. The expectation was that sequencing depth would affect clonotype sharing among donors. Represented diversity, genetic and exposure-history alike, was limited by few donors.

Details on this clone: Its specificity is unknown.

Assay: immunoSEQ multiplex PCR; the TCRdb copy retains only in-frame clones and omits some. The sample gives fewer than 1.6 million clones, approximately 98.5% of which show up once; 0.3% to 0.45% is in the top ten. Germline V lookup: CDR1 MNHEY, CDR2 SVGAGI. The J segment lost 5 bases and the V segment lost 6 bases, leaving 4 bases of the junction unmatched. The CDR3 contains 13 residues. This sequence originates from a man aged 30-40 years in good health. This chain uses TRBV6-5 with TRBJ2-4; 7 bases match TRBD1. Sequencing was done on a sample of naive CD4+ T cells sorted from blood. Subset: CD45RA+ positively selected. CDR3 protein: CASRTGVQNIQYF. The CDR3 coding sequence is TGTGCCAGCAGAACAGGGGTCCAAAACATTCAGTACTTC.